This T cell receptor beta chain was obtained from a study of blood T cell repertoires in COVID-19. Study details: Collection of acute and convalescent COVID-19 samples took place in the United States, Italy and Spain.

The V end lost 1 base, the J end lost 0 bases, and 9 bases lay between the germline ends. The germline CDR1 and CDR2 sequences are SGHRS and YFSETQ. CDR3 length: 15 amino acids. The table came from immunoSEQ multiplex PCR; TCRdb's copy has only in-frame clones and leaves some out. Of about 430,000 clones in the sample, more than 75% were seen once. Assignments of participants to cohorts depended upon their own reported clinical history. The chain recombines TRBV5-1 with TRBJ2-3; weak D call: TRBD1 (5 bases). This clonotype was sampled from a woman aged 25 to 39 with acute COVID-19. The sequencing sample was made of PBMCs or T cells enriched from blood (not recorded which). This CDR3 is CASSLLPGSTDTQYF. The CDR3 nucleotides read TGCGCCAGCAGCTTGTTGCCAGGGAGCACAGATACGCAGTATTTT.